Shown below are 13 T cell receptor beta chains from a single sample sequenced in a study of shared clonotypes between healthy human individuals. Here immunoSEQ multiplex PCR was the method, and the copy in TCRdb shows in-frame clones only, minus some. The sample lists roughly 1.5 million clones, 95% to 99% occurring once. The source material was naive CD4+ T cells sorted from blood. Subset here: CD45RA+ positively selected. The receptors stem from a man aged 25 to 40 in good health.

The chain carries TRBV28 and TRBJ2-7, with unresolved D. Trimming took off 6 bases at V and 0 bases at J, with 9 bases between the two ends. CDR1 and CDR2 from the germline V gene are MDHEN and SYDVKM. CDR3 length equals 13 residues. This CDR3 reads CASRKDISYEQYF. CDR3 bases: TGTGCCAGCAGGAAAGACATCTCCTACGAGCAGTACTTC.

The chain recombines TRBV7-6 with TRBJ2-1; D is perhaps TRBD1 (5 bases). Germline V gene sequence: CDR1 SGHVS, CDR2 FNYEAQ. With 0 bases removed from V and 3 bases from J, the gap between germline ends came to 21 bases. The CDR3 totals 19 residues. The CDR3 loop reads CASSLAYPGKGRRYNEQFF. Written as DNA, the CDR3 is TGTGCCAGCAGCTTAGCGTATCCAGGGAAGGGTCGTCGCTACAATGAGCAGTTCTTC.

This clone was recorded once. Other DNA sequences of this sample code for an identical CDR3. The chain uses TRBV5-1 and TRBJ2-7; 9 bases are shared with TRBD1. V lost 4 bases and J lost 3; bases outside the gene matches: 8. Germline assignment: CDR1 SGHRS and CDR2 YFSETQ. The CDR3 runs 15 residues. As DNA, the CDR3 is TGCGCCAGCAGCAGCACCGGGACAGGGAGCTACGAGCAGTACTTC. Translation: CASSSTGTGSYEQYF.

The rearrangement links TRBV6-1 to TRBJ2-3, with 8 bases aligning to TRBD1. The junction had 10 bases not matched to a gene; V was cut back by 3 bases and J by 2 bases. This CDR3 region has 17 residues. Per the germline V gene, CDR1 is MNHNS and CDR2 is SASEGT. The DNA of the CDR3 is TGTGCCAGCAGTGACGCCTGGGACAGGTACGTCACAGATACGCAGTATTTT. This encodes CASSDAWDRYVTDTQYF.

This clone was recorded only once. The V call is TRBV19, the J call TRBJ2-3; a weak D match, TRBD2 (6 bases). CDR3 size: 15 residues. Germline CDR1 LNHDA, CDR2 SQIVND (reference sequence). The V end lost 1 base, the J end lost 2 bases, and 10 bases lay between the germline ends. The CDR3 coding sequence is TGTGCCAGTAGTATAGGGCGGGGAAACACAGATACGCAGTATTTT. It is translated as CASSIGRGNTDTQYF.

V usage is TRBV4-1 and J usage is TRBJ2-4; D perhaps matches TRBD2 (6 bases). This CDR3 has 17 residues. Germline V gene sequence: CDR1 MGHRA, CDR2 YSYEKL. V lost 1 base, J lost 0 bases, and 13 bases lay in between. The DNA of the CDR3 is TGCGCCAGCAGCCAAGTCGTAGCGGCACTAGCCAAAAACATTCAGTACTTC. Translation gives CASSQVVAALAKNIQYF.

The V gene is TRBV19, the J gene TRBJ2-2, with 7 nucleotides matching TRBD1. CDR1 LNHDA and CDR2 SQIVND come from the germline V gene (reference sequence). This CDR3 is built from 16 residues. V lost 1 base to trimming and J lost 4 bases; unmatched junction nucleotides: 6. The CDR3 nucleotides are TGTGCCAGTAGTATAGGTCGGACAGGAACCACCGGGGAGCTGTTTTTT. Protein: CASSIGRTGTTGELFF.

The rearrangement uses TRBV28 and TRBJ2-7, with 7 bases aligning to TRBD1. Germline trimming cut 2 bases from V and 3 bases from J; bases unmatched to any gene: 10. The CDR3 is 16 amino acids. Germline V gives CDR1 MDHEN, CDR2 SYDVKM. DNA of the CDR3: TGTGCCAGCAGTTTAGTAAGACAGGGTGGTATCTACGAGCAGTACTTC. This sequence encodes CASSLVRQGGIYEQYF.

The chain joins TRBV2 to TRBJ2-7; maybe TRBD2 (5 bases). Trimming cost V 6 bases and J 3 bases, with 12 bases left between them. The germline V gene has CDR1 SNHLY and CDR2 FYNNEI. The length of the CDR3 is 13 residues. This CDR3 is CASRSRTGYEQYF. The CDR3 DNA is TGTGCCAGCAGGTCCAGGACTGGCTACGAGCAGTACTTC.

In this sample, this clone turned up once. This rearrangement joins TRBV19 to TRBJ2-7, with D possibly being TRBD2 (6 bases). CDR1 is LNHDA and CDR2 is SQIVND in the germline V gene (reference sequence). V lost 6 bases and J lost 4, with 13 bases in between. The CDR3 spans 13 residues. CDR3 loop: CASRGGGTYEQYF. The CDR3 DNA reads as TGTGCCAGTAGGGGCGGCGGGACTTACGAGCAGTACTTC.

The chain carries TRBV5-1 and TRBJ1-1, with 8 bases matching TRBD1. Germline CDR1 and CDR2: SGHRS and YFSETQ. There are 14 residues in the CDR3. Trimming took 4 bases from V and 4 from J; bases not matched to a gene: 6. Here the CDR3 DNA reads TGCGCCAGCAGCATGACCGACAGGGGCACTGAAGCTTTCTTT. Its protein product is CASSMTDRGTEAFF.

This sequence joins TRBV15 and TRBJ2-3, with 8 bases matching TRBD2. V lost 3 bases and J lost 1; bases outside the gene matches: 6. Germline values: CDR1 LNHNV, CDR2 YYDKDF (reference sequence). The CDR3 extends over 16 amino acids. The CDR3 region is CATSRGKAGGTDTQYF. The CDR3 DNA reads as TGTGCCACCAGCAGGGGGAAAGCGGGAGGCACAGATACGCAGTATTTT.

In this sample, this clone turned up once. The chain's CDR3 is CAWSKAPDVNIQYF. DNA for the CDR3: TGTGCCTGGAGTAAAGCACCCGACGTCAACATTCAGTACTTC. The chain combines TRBV30 with TRBJ2-4; D gene uncertain. V lost 2 bases and J 7 bases, leaving 15 bases between the germline ends. The CDR3 is made up of 14 amino acids. Per germline, CDR1 GTSNPN and CDR2 SVGIG (reference sequence).